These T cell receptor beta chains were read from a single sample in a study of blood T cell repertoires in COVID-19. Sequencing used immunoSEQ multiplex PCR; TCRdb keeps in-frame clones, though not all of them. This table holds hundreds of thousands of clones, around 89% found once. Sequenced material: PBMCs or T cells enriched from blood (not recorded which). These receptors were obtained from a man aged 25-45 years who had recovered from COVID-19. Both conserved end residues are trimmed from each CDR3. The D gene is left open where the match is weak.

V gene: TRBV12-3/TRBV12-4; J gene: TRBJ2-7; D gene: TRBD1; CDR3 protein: ASSKGQPYEQY
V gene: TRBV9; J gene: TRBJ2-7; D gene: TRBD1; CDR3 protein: ASSALGTDGEQY
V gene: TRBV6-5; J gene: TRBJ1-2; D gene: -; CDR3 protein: ASMGAVYGYT
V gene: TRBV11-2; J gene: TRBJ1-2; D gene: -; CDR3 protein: ASSLGDTLGGYT
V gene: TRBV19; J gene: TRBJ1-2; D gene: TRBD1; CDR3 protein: ASSIQGVGYGYT
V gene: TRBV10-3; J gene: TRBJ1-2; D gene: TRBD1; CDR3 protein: AISESRQGPYGYT
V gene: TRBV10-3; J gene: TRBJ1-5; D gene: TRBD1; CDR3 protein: ASRGQGTSQPQH
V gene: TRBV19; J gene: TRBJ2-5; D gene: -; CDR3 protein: ASRDSTFQETQY
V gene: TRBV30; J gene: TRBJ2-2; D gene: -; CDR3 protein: AGQYGTNTGELF
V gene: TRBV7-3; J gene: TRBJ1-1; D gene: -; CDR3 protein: ASSFGRNRGTEAF
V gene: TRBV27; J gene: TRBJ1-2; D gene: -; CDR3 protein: ASSLSQDNYGYT
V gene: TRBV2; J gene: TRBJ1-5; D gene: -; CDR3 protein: ASSGPTVNQPQH
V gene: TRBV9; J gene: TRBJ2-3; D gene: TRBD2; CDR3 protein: ASSDDASGREHTQY
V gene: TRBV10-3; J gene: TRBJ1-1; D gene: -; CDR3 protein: AISAGTSLNTEAF
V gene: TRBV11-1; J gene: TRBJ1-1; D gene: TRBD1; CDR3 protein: ASSRQGAMNTEAF
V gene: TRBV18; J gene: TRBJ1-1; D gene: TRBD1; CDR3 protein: ASSPPRGTGLNTEAF
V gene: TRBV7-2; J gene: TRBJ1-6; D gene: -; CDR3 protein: ASSYLPAESSYNSPLH
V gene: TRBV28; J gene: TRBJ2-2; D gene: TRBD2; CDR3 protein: ASLGLASTGELF
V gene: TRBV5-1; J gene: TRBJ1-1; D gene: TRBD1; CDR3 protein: ASSLGGQGNTEAF
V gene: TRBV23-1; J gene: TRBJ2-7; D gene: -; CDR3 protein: ASSQLPFYEQY
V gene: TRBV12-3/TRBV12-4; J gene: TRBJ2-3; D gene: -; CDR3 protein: ASRQMGGHTQY
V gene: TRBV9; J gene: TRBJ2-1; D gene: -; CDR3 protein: ASSVIGVSYNEQF
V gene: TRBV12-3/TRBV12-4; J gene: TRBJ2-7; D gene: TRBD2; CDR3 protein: ASSLAGGGEQY
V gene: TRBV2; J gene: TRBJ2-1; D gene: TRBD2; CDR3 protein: ASRAGTSGMNEQF
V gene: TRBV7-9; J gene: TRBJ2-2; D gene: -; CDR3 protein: ASSLRGTGELF
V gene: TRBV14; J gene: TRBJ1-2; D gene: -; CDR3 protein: ASSHRLTYGYT
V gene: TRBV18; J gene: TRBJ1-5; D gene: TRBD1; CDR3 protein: ASSPRQGKFSQPQH
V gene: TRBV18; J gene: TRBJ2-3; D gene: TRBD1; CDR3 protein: ASSLGTGDTQY
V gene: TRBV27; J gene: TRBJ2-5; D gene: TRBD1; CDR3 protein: AVWTGGSETQY
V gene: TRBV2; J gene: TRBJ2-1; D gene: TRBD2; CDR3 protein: ASSEYSGSSNEQF
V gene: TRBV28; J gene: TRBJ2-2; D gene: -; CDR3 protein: ASRRDTTGELF
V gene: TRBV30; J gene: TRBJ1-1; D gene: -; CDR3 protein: AWIGSGVAAF
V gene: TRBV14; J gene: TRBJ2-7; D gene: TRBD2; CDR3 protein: ASSQVLAGDTKQY
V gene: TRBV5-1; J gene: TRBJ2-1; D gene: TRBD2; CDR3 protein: ALAGLSNEQF
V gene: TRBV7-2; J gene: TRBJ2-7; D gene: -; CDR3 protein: ASTEHQGGSYEQY
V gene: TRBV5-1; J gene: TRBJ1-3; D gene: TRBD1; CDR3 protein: ASSWGQGGSGNTIY